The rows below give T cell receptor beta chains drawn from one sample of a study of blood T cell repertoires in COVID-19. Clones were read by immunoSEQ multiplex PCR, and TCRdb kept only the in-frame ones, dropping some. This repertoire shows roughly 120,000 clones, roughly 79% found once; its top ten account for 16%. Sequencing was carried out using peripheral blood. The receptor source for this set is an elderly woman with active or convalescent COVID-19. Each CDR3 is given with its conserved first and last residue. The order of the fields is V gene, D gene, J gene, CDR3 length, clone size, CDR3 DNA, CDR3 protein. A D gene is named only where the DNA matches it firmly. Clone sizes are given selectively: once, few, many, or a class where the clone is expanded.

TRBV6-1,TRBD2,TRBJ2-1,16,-,TGTGCCAGCAGTGAAACTAGGACTAGTTGGTACAATGAGCAGTTCTTC,CASSETRTSWYNEQFF
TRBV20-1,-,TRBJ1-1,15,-,TGCAGTGCTAGTTCGCTCACAGGCACGCAGTTGGGAGCTTTCTTT,CSASSLTGTQLGAFF
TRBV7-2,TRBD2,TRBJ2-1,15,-,TGTGCCAGCAGCTTAGCAGGGACTAGCGTTTGGGAGCAGTTCTTC,CASSLAGTSVWEQFF
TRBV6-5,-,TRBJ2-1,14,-,TGTGCCAGCAATACCCGGGACTGGGACAATGAGCAGTTCTTC,CASNTRDWDNEQFF
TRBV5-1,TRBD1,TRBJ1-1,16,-,TGCGCCAGCAGCTTGGCGTCCGTAGGGGGCATGAATGAAGCTTTCTTT,CASSLASVGGMNEAFF
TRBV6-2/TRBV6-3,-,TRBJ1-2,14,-,TGTGCCAGCAGTTGGGGCTCCCGGGACTATGGCTACACCTTC,CASSWGSRDYGYTF
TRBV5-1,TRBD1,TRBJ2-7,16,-,TGCGCCAGCAGCTTGGCGCCGGGACAGGGAGGCCCGGAGCAGTACTTC,CASSLAPGQGGPEQYF
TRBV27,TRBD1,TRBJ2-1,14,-,TGTGCCAGCAGAACAGGGGGCGCCTACAATGAGCAGTTCTTC,CASRTGGAYNEQFF
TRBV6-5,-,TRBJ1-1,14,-,TGTGCCAGCAGTTACTTTGCAGGGAATACTGAAGCTTTCTTT,CASSYFAGNTEAFF
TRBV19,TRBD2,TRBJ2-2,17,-,TGTGCCAGTAGTATCCTAGCGGGAGCGTCGAACACCGGGGAGCTGTTTTTT,CASSILAGASNTGELFF
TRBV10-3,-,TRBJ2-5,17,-,TGTGCCATCAGTAACCGGACAGTCTTTTCTCCCCAAGAGACCCAGTACTTC,CAISNRTVFSPQETQYF
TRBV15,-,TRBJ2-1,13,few,TGTGCCACCAGCAGAGGGCAGTACAATGAGCAGTTCTTC,CATSRGQYNEQFF
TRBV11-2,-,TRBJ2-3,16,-,TGTGCCAGCAGCTTAGATCCAGGGGGGAACACAGATACGCAGTATTTT,CASSLDPGGNTDTQYF
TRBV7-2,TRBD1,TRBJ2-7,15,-,TGTGCCAGCAGCTCCGGACAGGGGAGCTCCTACGAGCAGTACTTC,CASSSGQGSSYEQYF
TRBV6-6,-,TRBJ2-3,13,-,TGTGCCAGCAGTCCCCCGGGGACAGATACGCAGTATTTT,CASSPPGTDTQYF
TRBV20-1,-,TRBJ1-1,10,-,TGCAGTGCTAGCGTAATTGAAGCTTTCTTT,CSASVIEAFF
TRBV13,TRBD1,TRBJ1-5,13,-,TGTGCCAGCAGCTTAAGGACAGGCCAGCCCCAGCATTTT,CASSLRTGQPQHF
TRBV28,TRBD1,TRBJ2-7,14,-,TGTGCCAGCAGTCTTACAGGGGGCGCTGCTCGGAGGTACTTC,CASSLTGGAARRYF
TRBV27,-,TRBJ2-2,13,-,TGTGCCAGCAGTTTATTTAGAACCGGGGAGCTGTTTTTT,CASSLFRTGELFF
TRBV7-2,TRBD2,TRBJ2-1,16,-,TGTGCCAGCAGCTTCCGACTAGCGGGGGGAGGTAATGAGCAGTTCTTC,CASSFRLAGGGNEQFF
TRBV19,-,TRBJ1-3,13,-,TGTGCCTCGCAGTATGGGCCTGGAAACACCATATATTTT,CASQYGPGNTIYF
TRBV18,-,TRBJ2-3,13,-,TGTGCCAGCTCACCACCGGCCGCCGATACGCAGTATTTT,CASSPPAADTQYF
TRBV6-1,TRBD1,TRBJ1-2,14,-,TGTGCCAGCAGTGAAGCGGCAGGGGGCTATGGCTACACCTTC,CASSEAAGGYGYTF
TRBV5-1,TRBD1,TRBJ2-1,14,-,TGCGCCAGCAGCACCGGACAGGGCCACAATGAGCAGTTCTTC,CASSTGQGHNEQFF
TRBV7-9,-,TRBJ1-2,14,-,TGTGCCAGCAGCTCGAGGGAGGGGAACTATGGCTACACCTTC,CASSSREGNYGYTF
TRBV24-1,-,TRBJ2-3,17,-,TGTGCCACCAGTGATCCCGGTAGTAGCGGAGGCACAGATACGCAGTATTTT,CATSDPGSSGGTDTQYF
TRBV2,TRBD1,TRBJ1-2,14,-,TGTGCCAGCAGTGTGACAGGGGGTTTAGATGGCTACACCTTC,CASSVTGGLDGYTF
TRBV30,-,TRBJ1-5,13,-,TGTGCCTGGAGTGTGTCAGGGTTGCAGCCCCAGCATTTT,CAWSVSGLQPQHF
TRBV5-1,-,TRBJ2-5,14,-,TGCGCCAGCAGCTTACGGGGTCACCAAGAGACCCAGTACTTC,CASSLRGHQETQYF
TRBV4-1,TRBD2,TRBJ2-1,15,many,TGCGCCAGCAGCCAAGCCGCTAGCGGGAGGGTTGAGCAGTTCTTC,CASSQAASGRVEQFF
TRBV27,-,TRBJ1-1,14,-,TGTGCCAGCAGCCGACAGGATTTGAACACTGAAGCTTTCTTT,CASSRQDLNTEAFF
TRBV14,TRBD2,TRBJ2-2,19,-,TGTGCCAGCAGCCGGCTAGCGGGTAGACCTTCCGCGAACACCGGGGAGCTGTTTTTT,CASSRLAGRPSANTGELFF
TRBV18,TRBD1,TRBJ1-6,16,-,TGTGCCAGCTCACGGCCGGGACAGGGCCCTAATTCACCCCTCCACTTT,CASSRPGQGPNSPLHF
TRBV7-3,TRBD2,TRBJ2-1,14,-,TGTGCCAGCAGGAAACTAGCGGGAGTAAATGAGCAGTTCTTC,CASRKLAGVNEQFF
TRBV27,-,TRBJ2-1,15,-,TGTGCCACCCAGAAATATGGGAGCTCCTACAATGAGCAGTTCTTC,CATQKYGSSYNEQFF
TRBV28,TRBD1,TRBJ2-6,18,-,TGTGCCAGCAGTCCAGCTGGACAGGGGGCCTCTGGGGCCAACGTCCTGACTTTC,CASSPAGQGASGANVLTF
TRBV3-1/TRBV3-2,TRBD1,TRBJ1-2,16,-,TGTGCCAGCAGCCTGTTAGTACAGACAGGGTCCTATGGCTACACCTTC,CASSLLVQTGSYGYTF
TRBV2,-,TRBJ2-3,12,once,TGTGCTACGGTGCGGGGCACAGATACGCAGTATTTT,CATVRGTDTQYF
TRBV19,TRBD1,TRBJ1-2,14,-,TGTGCCAGTAGTATAAACCGGGACAGGGGTGGCTACACCTTC,CASSINRDRGGYTF
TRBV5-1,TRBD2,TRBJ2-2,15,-,TGCGCCAGTCGACTAGCGGGAGAGAACACCGGGGAGCTGTTTTTT,CASRLAGENTGELFF
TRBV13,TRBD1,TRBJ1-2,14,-,TGTGCCAGCAGCTTAAGCAGGGGGCGTTATGGCTACACCTTC,CASSLSRGRYGYTF
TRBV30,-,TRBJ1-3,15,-,TGTGCCTGGAGCCTGGGGCTCGGACCGGCAAACACCATATATTTT,CAWSLGLGPANTIYF
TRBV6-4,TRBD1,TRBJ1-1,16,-,TGTGCCAATCCGGACAGGTCGAATCTAATAAACACTGAAGCTTTCTTT,CANPDRSNLINTEAFF
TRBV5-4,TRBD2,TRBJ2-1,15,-,TGTGCCAGCAGCTTGGTTGGCGGGAGGGCCGAAGGGCAGTTCTTC,CASSLVGGRAEGQFF
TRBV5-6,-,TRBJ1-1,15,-,TGTGCCAGCAGGGCCTGGGGCCAACACTGGACTGAAGCTTTCTTT,CASRAWGQHWTEAFF
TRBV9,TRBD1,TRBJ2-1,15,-,TGTGCCAGCAGCGTAGGTGGGACAGGGTTAAATGAGCAGTTCTTC,CASSVGGTGLNEQFF
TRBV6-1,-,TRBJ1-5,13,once,TGTGCCAGCAGTGAAGGGCTCAATCAGCCCCAGCATTTT,CASSEGLNQPQHF
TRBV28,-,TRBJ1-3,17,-,TGTGCCAGCAAAGGTCCTACTGGGGGGAGCTCTGGAAACACCATATATTTT,CASKGPTGGSSGNTIYF